What follows are 16 T cell receptor beta chains derived from one specimen sequenced in a study of intratumoral heterogeneity in liver cancer. Samples with the label H were taken from distinct, geographically separated regions of the hepatocellular carcinoma nodule. Library creation used the immunoSEQ multiplex PCR assay. TCRdb retrieved this table from immuneACCESS and kept in-frame rearrangements only. Not all clones are present; in checked studies, unresolved V genes account for under half, and no reason is known for the remainder. The sample data list some 7,000 clones, and 55% of these were observed just once. The top ten clones comprise about 15% of the sample. The material sequenced was tumor tissue, taken before any cancer treatment. The receptors were gathered from a man in his 70s with hepatocellular carcinoma.

The V and J genes are TRBV5-5 and TRBJ1-2; D gene unclear. The CDR3 consists of 14 residues. V was pared by 0 bases and J by 1 base, with 7 bases between. CDR1 is SGHKS, CDR2 YYEKEE, per germline (reference sequence). The CDR3 region has the DNA TGTGCCAGCAGCTTGGGGACGGATAACTATGGCTACACCTTC. This encodes CASSLGTDNYGYTF.

This clone was detected many times. The chain links TRBV5-1 to TRBJ2-1; 7 nucleotides agree with TRBD2. The CDR3 covers 14 residues. The germline CDR1 and CDR2 sequences are SGHRS and YFSETQ. J gave up 4 bases and V 1 base, and 2 bases lay outside the gene matches. The CDR3 bases are TGCGCCAGCAGCTTGACGGGGGGATACAATGAGCAGTTCTTC. Residues: CASSLTGGYNEQFF.

The rearrangement links TRBV4-2 to TRBJ1-2, with D unclear. Germline values: CDR1 LGHNA, CDR2 YNFKEQ. The CDR3 sequence is 13 residues long. Trimming took 1 base from V and 8 from J, leaving 11 bases between them. The CDR3 loop is CASSQVRAPGYTF. CDR3 bases: TGTGCCAGCAGCCAAGTTCGGGCCCCCGGCTACACCTTC.

The chain joins TRBV28 to TRBJ2-5, with D tentatively TRBD1 or TRBD2 (6 bases each). V lost 6 bases and J 9 bases, leaving 20 bases between the germline ends. CDR1 is MDHEN, CDR2 SYDVKM, per germline. The CDR3 loop spans 14 amino acids. In nucleotides, the CDR3 is TGTGCCAGCAGGGGCCCCGGGGGCTATATGGCCCAGTACTTC. Protein product: CASRGPGGYMAQYF.

This clone came up a few times. The chain is built from TRBV28 and TRBJ2-3, with 8 bases lining up with TRBD1. After removal of 5 bases from V and 3 bases from J, the junction contained 4 bases not matched to a gene. The CDR3 totals 14 residues. Germline CDR1 is MDHEN and CDR2 is SYDVKM. The CDR3 region has the DNA TGTGCCAGCAGTCAGGGGGCGGGTACAGATACGCAGTATTTT. This encodes CASSQGAGTDTQYF.

The V gene is TRBV6-2 or TRBV6-3, the J gene TRBJ2-2; 8 bases match TRBD2. The J segment lost 7 bases and the V segment lost 2 bases, leaving 3 bases of the junction unmatched. The CDR3 sequence is 14 residues long. Looked up from germline, CDR1 is MNHEY and CDR2 is SVGEGT. CDR3 DNA: TGTGCCAGCAGTTACACTAGCGGAATCGGGGAGCTGTTTTTT. This sequence encodes CASSYTSGIGELFF.

By sample share, this clone is medium-sized. The chain couples TRBV25-1 to TRBJ1-1; maybe TRBD1 (6 bases). The germline gives CDR1 MGHDK, CDR2 SYGVNS. With 3 bases removed from V and 0 bases from J, the gap between germline ends came to 8 bases. This CDR3 contains 14 residues. CDR3 coding DNA: TGTGCCAGCAGTGATTCAGGGGTGAACACTGAAGCTTTCTTT. Residues: CASSDSGVNTEAFF.

About this clone: The sample carries other DNA sequences with the same CDR3. This rearrangement joins TRBV5-1 to TRBJ2-2; D uncertain. V lost 4 bases and J 6 bases, leaving 7 bases between the germline ends. CDR1 and CDR2 from the germline V gene are SGHRS and YFSETQ. This CDR3 comprises 12 residues. This CDR3 reads CASSLVPGELFF. As DNA, the CDR3 is TGCGCCAGCAGCCTAGTCCCCGGGGAGCTGTTTTTT.

V usage is TRBV12-3 or TRBV12-4 and J usage is TRBJ2-3; no firm D call. Trimming removed 3 bases from V and 4 bases from J, with 8 bases in between. The CDR3 is 13 residues long. CDR3 amino acids: CASSFGGPDTQYF. Written as DNA, the CDR3 is TGTGCCAGCAGTTTCGGCGGTCCAGATACGCAGTATTTT.

Relative to its sample, this clone is medium-sized. The J gene is TRBJ1-6, the V gene TRBV13; 8 positions agree with TRBD1. V shed 4 bases, J shed 14 bases, and the junction held 16 bases outside the gene matches. The CDR3 is made up of 16 amino acids. The V gene's germline CDR1 is PRHDT and CDR2 FYEKMQ (reference sequence). The CDR3 nucleotides are TGTGCCAGCAGCTCTAAAACGGACAGGGATCGAGTATCCCTCCACTTT. Its protein product is CASSSKTDRDRVSLHF. Full variable domain (outside the CDR3, taken from reference TRBV13 and TRBJ1-6): AAGVIQSPRHLIKEKRETATLKCYPIPRHDTVYWYQQGPGQDPQFLISFYEKMQSDKGSIPDRFSAQQFSDYHSELNMSSLELGDSALYFCASSSKTDRDRVSLHFGNGTRLTVT.

CDR3 loop: CASSLGNLAVYNEQFF. The CDR3 nucleotides read TGCGCCAGCAGCTTGGGTAATCTAGCGGTCTACAATGAGCAGTTCTTC. The genes are TRBV5-1 and TRBJ2-1; 7 bases match TRBD2. CDR3 length equals 16 residues. Germline trimming cut 0 bases from V and 3 bases from J; bases unmatched to any gene: 6. Germline CDR1 SGHRS, CDR2 YFSETQ.

This chain joins TRBV4-1 and TRBJ1-2; 10 bases are a match to TRBD1. CDR3 length: 14 residues. The germline V gene has CDR1 MGHRA and CDR2 YSYEKL. The J segment lost 7 bases and the V segment lost 3 bases, leaving 5 bases of the junction unmatched. This chain's CDR3 is CASSHPTGGAGYTF. The CDR3 DNA follows: TGCGCCAGCAGCCACCCGACAGGGGGCGCTGGCTACACCTTC.

The rearrangement links TRBV27 to TRBJ2-3; D remains unclear. CDR3 length equals 12 residues. Germline CDR1 and CDR2: MNHEY and SMNVEV (reference sequence). V was shortened by 3 bases and J by 5 bases, with 6 bases between the two germline ends. CDR3 sequence reads: CASSFYGDTQYF. Here the CDR3 DNA reads TGTGCCAGCAGTTTTTATGGAGATACGCAGTATTTT.

This sequence joins TRBV19 and TRBJ1-2; 7 nucleotides line up with TRBD1. Looked up from germline, CDR1 is LNHDA and CDR2 is SQIVND (reference sequence). The V and J ends lost 3 bases and 5 bases, in that order; junction bases with no gene match: 12. The CDR3 length is 16 residues. For the CDR3, the DNA is TGTGCCAGTAGTATGGACAACAGGGGTGGGGCATATGGCTACACCTTC. Protein sequence: CASSMDNRGGAYGYTF.

The chain links TRBV5-4 to TRBJ2-1; 12 bases are shared with TRBD2. The J segment lost 1 base and the V segment lost 2 bases, leaving 1 base of the junction unmatched. This CDR3 contains 16 residues. Per germline, CDR1 SGHNT and CDR2 YYREEE (reference sequence). CDR3 nucleotides: TGTGCCAGCAGCTTAGGGACTAGCGGGTCCTACAATGAGCAGTTCTTC. Translating it yields CASSLGTSGSYNEQFF. Using reference TRBV5-4 and TRBJ2-1 for the parts outside the CDR3, the full variable domain is ETGVTQSPTHLIKTRGQQVTLRCSSQSGHNTVSWYQQALGQGPQFIFQYYREEENGRGNFPPRFSGLQFPNYSSELNVNALELDDSALYLCASSLGTSGSYNEQFFGPGTRLTVL.

The chain couples TRBV7-9 to TRBJ1-2; 7 bases line up with TRBD1. The CDR3 runs 14 residues. Trimming cost V 5 bases and J 5 bases; bases outside gene matches: 8. Looked up from germline, CDR1 is SEHNR and CDR2 is FQNEAQ (reference sequence). The chain's CDR3 is CASSPRTGFYGYTF. Here the CDR3 DNA reads TGTGCCAGCAGCCCTAGGACAGGATTTTATGGCTACACCTTC.